This T cell receptor (beta chain) was identified during a study of Ad26.COV2.S vaccination and SARS-CoV-2 variants. Study-level background: Recipients of Ad26.COV2.S got it intramuscularly, once or twice 56 days apart.

In regard to this clone: Its antigen is unidentified.

CDR3 size: 15 residues. V lost 4 bases and J lost 0, with 13 bases in between. CDR1 is LNHDA and CDR2 is SQIVND in the germline V gene (reference sequence). General observations from the study: Quantification of TCR breadth and depth may have yielded underestimates of total T cell responses. Reported findings describe substantial breadth in spike-specific CD8+ and CD4+ T cell responses following vaccination.

Treatment of the sample: some 20 received Ad26.COV2.S at low or high dose, single or two shots; several received placebo; per-sample allocation not given. Specimens were obtained on day 63 following the first vaccine or placebo injection. The donor's status was that of an adult aged 18-55 years in Boston. TCRdb keeps only in-frame clones here, not all; method: immunoSEQ multiplex PCR. In the table there are around 340,000 clones, 75% to 90% of which are singletons. This clonotype originated in a person aged 18-60 years who received the Ad26.COV2.S COVID-19 vaccine or a placebo. V gene TRBV19 combines with J gene TRBJ2-7; D may be TRBD2 (6 bases). Sample: peripheral blood, taken in a trial of Ad26.COV2.S vaccine versus placebo. The CDR3 coding sequence is TGTGCCAGTAGTAGGGGGACGGGAGCCTCCTACGAGCAGTACTTC. It is translated as CASSRGTGASYEQYF.